This T cell receptor (beta chain) was documented in a study of lymphopenia after photon versus proton radiotherapy. On this clone itself: Its antigen is undetermined.

Method: immunoSEQ multiplex PCR; TCRdb's copy keeps in-frame clones and lacks some. The repertoire holds tens of thousands of clones, roughly 87% seen once, with about 2.2% in the top ten. Study-wide results and caveats: In patients who died, overall survival fell as post-nadir TCR diversity dropped more. Authors raise, but do not show, better survival with proton therapy. Post-nadir diversity loss with photons came from oligoclonal expansion, particularly CD8+ Temra cells.

This CDR3 spans 13 amino acids. CDR1 SEHNR and CDR2 FQNEAQ come from the germline V gene (reference sequence). The V and J ends lost 8 bases and 4 bases, in that order; junction bases with no gene match: 4. The chain recombines TRBV7-9 with TRBJ2-3; TRBD2 aligns across 9 bases. The TCR originated in a man between 35 and 55 years old with gastric cancer. Material: peripheral blood, obtained from a patient treated with photon-based radiotherapy. The CDR3 DNA follows: TGTGCCAGCCGGACTAGCGCCGCAGATACGCAGTATTTT. As protein: CASRTSAADTQYF.